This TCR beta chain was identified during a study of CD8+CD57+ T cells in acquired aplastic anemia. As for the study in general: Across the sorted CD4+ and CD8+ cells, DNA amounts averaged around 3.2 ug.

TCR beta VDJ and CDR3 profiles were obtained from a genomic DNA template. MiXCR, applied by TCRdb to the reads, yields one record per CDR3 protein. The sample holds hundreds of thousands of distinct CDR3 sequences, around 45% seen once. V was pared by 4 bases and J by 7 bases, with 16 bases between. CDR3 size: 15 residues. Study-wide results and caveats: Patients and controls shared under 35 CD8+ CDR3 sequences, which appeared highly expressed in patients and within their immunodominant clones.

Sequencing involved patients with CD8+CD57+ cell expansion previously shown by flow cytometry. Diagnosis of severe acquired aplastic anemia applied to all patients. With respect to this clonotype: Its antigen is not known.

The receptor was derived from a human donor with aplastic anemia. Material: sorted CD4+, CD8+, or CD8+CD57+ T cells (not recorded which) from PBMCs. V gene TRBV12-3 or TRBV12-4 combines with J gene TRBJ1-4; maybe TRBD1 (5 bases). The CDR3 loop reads CASSSVGTGTEKLFF. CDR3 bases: TGTGCCAGCAGTTCGGTTGGGACCGGGACTGAAAAACTGTTTTTT.